Shown below are 25 T cell receptor beta chains from a single sample sequenced in a study of Graves' ophthalmopathy and Graves' hyperthyroidism. Amplified material comprised TCR beta CDR3 regions derived from RNA transcripts. HTBI-primed RT-PCR formed the first round, and a multiplex PCR formed the second. MiXCR, run by TCRdb on the multiplex PCR reads, gives a single entry per CDR3 protein. The sample lists 360,000 or so distinct CDR3 sequences, about a sixth seen once, with roughly 1.5% in the top ten. The specimen sequenced was peripheral blood. The origin of the receptors is a woman younger than 30 with Graves' ophthalmopathy.

This clonotype was detected only a few times. J is TRBJ1-1 and V is TRBV7-2, with D unclear. CDR3 size: 13 residues. V was pared by 5 bases and J by 0 bases, with 7 bases between. Germline-derived CDR1 and CDR2 are SGHTA and FQGNSA. In nucleotides, the CDR3 is TGTGCCAGCAGCAATCACATGAACACTGAAGCTTTCTTT. It specifies CASSNHMNTEAFF.

The rearrangement uses TRBV9 and TRBJ2-7, with TRBD2 as a possible D gene (5 bases). The V end lost 5 bases, the J end lost 4 bases, and 19 bases lay between the germline ends. CDR3 length: 15 residues. Germline lookup yields CDR1 SGDLS and CDR2 YYNGEE. The CDR3 here is CASSVAAANQYEQYF. CDR3 DNA: TGTGCCAGCAGTGTCGCAGCGGCGAACCAGTACGAGCAGTACTTC.

The chain combines TRBV14 with TRBJ2-7; tentative D call: TRBD1 (6 bases). The CDR3 loop spans 14 amino acids. Trimming took 4 bases from V and 5 from J, leaving 15 bases between them. CDR1 SGHDN and CDR2 FVKESK come from the germline V gene. CDR3: CASSPRGEGDEQYF. In DNA, the CDR3 is TGTGCCAGCAGCCCGAGGGGAGAGGGGGACGAGCAGTACTTC.

The J gene is TRBJ2-2, the V gene TRBV11-2; 7 nucleotides match TRBD2. The CDR3 runs 18 residues. V lost 5 bases and J lost 6; bases outside the gene matches: 18. Germline CDR1 reads SGHAT; CDR2 reads FQNNGV. CDR3 sequence reads: CASSPYLIGRLRAGELFF. The CDR3 DNA reads TGTGCCAGCAGCCCATATCTAATCGGGAGGCTTAGAGCCGGGGAGCTGTTTTTT.

This clonotype appeared many times. The V gene is TRBV28, the J gene TRBJ1-5, with a weak D call TRBD1 (5 bases). Trimming left V 3 bases short and J 6 bases short, with 18 bases between. In germline, CDR1 is MDHEN, CDR2 SYDVKM. The CDR3 is 16 amino acids. CDR3 DNA: TGTGCCAGCAGTTTCGCTCCGGGGGGAATTGGTCAGCCCCAGCATTTT. Protein sequence: CASSFAPGGIGQPQHF.

Only a few counts were recorded for this clonotype. The chain links TRBV7-2 to TRBJ2-5; TRBD2 matches at 10 bases. Germline V gene data show CDR1 as SGHTA and CDR2 as FQGNSA. The CDR3 covers 15 residues. J was trimmed by 5 bases and V by 2 bases; bases with no gene match: 5. The CDR3 DNA reads TGTGCCAGCAGCTTATTCCTAGCGGGAGTTGAGACCCAGTACTTC. The encoded protein is CASSLFLAGVETQYF.

The chain employs TRBV19 and TRBJ2-5; possibly TRBD1 for D (6 bases). The CDR3 is 15 amino acids. Germline assignment: CDR1 LNHDA and CDR2 SQIVND (reference sequence). The V gene lost 6 bases and the J gene lost 4 bases, with 18 bases spanning the gap. The CDR3 sequence is CASRRTARNIETQYF. CDR3 nucleotides: TGTGCCAGTAGGAGGACAGCTCGAAACATAGAGACCCAGTACTTC.

This clonotype was picked up many times. V usage is TRBV7-2 and J usage is TRBJ2-7; D gene uncertain. Germline CDR1 and CDR2: SGHTA and FQGNSA. V lost 3 bases to trimming and J lost 11 bases, with 11 bases between them. The CDR3 has 11 amino acids. The CDR3, as DNA: TGTGCCAGCAGCTTCGGGCCGGTCAAGTACTTC. This translates into CASSFGPVKYF. Combining the CDR3 with reference TRBV7-2 and TRBJ2-7 gives the whole variable domain GAGVSQSPSNKVTEKGKDVELRCDPISGHTALYWYRQSLGQGLEFLIYFQGNSAPDKSGLPSDRFSAERTGGSVSTLTIQRTQQEDSAVYLCASSFGPVKYFGPGTRLTVT.

This clonotype occurred many times. The rearrangement links TRBV19 to TRBJ2-2; weak D call: TRBD1 (8 bases). The CDR3 is 20 amino acids. Trimming took 5 bases from V and 1 from J, leaving 26 bases between them. Germline V gene data show CDR1 as LNHDA and CDR2 as SQIVND (reference sequence). CDR3 region: CASSVDRGWNLAGNTGELFF. CDR3 nucleotides: TGTGCCAGTAGTGTTGACAGGGGATGGAACTTAGCGGGGAACACCGGGGAGCTGTTTTTT.

This chain joins TRBV6-1 and TRBJ1-1; the D is unclear. V lost 2 bases and J 0 bases, leaving 16 bases between the germline ends. Germline V lookup: CDR1 MNHNS, CDR2 SASEGT. The length of the CDR3 is 17 residues. The DNA for the CDR3 is TGTGCCAGCAGTGAATATAGTTTCCCGGACCTGAACACTGAAGCTTTCTTT. Amino acid sequence: CASSEYSFPDLNTEAFF.

Comment on this clonotype: Possible read error: a much larger clone is one base away. V is TRBV7-9 and J is TRBJ2-5, with unresolved D. The V end lost 6 bases, the J end lost 1 base, and 15 bases lay between the germline ends. Germline V CDR1 and CDR2: SEHNR, FQNEAQ (reference sequence). CDR3 length: 15 residues. The CDR3 here is CASRRIFRGQETQYF. The DNA for the CDR3 is TGTGCCAGCAGGCGAATCTTCCGAGGCCAAGAGACCCAGTACTTC. Drawing the rest from reference TRBV7-9 and TRBJ2-5, the complete variable domain is DTGVSQNPRHKITKRGQNVTFRCDPISEHNRLYWYRQTLGQGPEFLTYFQNEAQLEKSRLLSDRFSAERPKGSFSTLEIQRTEQGDSAMYLCASRRIFRGQETQYFGPGTRLLVL.

This clonotype was counted ten times or more. The chain carries TRBV4-2 and TRBJ1-1; perhaps TRBD1 as D (5 bases). CDR1 is LGHNA and CDR2 is YNFKEQ in the germline V gene. This CDR3 spans 15 amino acids. V lost 0 bases, J lost 7 bases, and 15 bases lay in between. The CDR3 sequence: CASSQDRVIIGEAFF. Written as DNA, the CDR3 is TGTGCCAGCAGCCAAGACAGGGTTATTATTGGTGAAGCTTTCTTT.

Ten or more counts support this clonotype. A junction boundary mismatches the germline segment, possibly from a read error. V usage is TRBV27 and J usage is TRBJ2-2; 7 positions agree with TRBD2. In germline, CDR1 is MNHEY, CDR2 SMNVEV (reference sequence). This CDR3 region has 16 residues. CDR3 amino acids: CAGSFGAGLNTGELFF. The CDR3 nucleotides read TGTGCCGGCAGTTTTGGGGCGGGACTAAACACCGGGGAGCTGTTTTTT.

This chain links TRBV20-1 with TRBJ1-6, with D hard to call. This CDR3 has 15 amino acids. V was cut by 3 bases and J by 7 bases, with 16 bases left in between. Germline CDR1 is DFQATT and CDR2 is SNEGSKA (reference sequence). The CDR3 loop is CSARAPIPGNSPLHF. The CDR3 DNA follows: TGCAGTGCTAGGGCGCCAATCCCGGGGAATTCACCCCTCCACTTT.

Ten or more counts support this clonotype. The chain couples TRBV6-1 to TRBJ1-1, with D unresolved. CDR1 is MNHNS and CDR2 is SASEGT in the germline V gene. The CDR3 consists of 14 residues. The V end lost 1 base, the J end lost 4 bases, and 10 bases lay between the germline ends. CDR3 region: CASSEVGRLTEAFF. The DNA for the CDR3 is TGTGCCAGCAGTGAAGTTGGAAGGCTCACTGAAGCTTTCTTT.

The J gene is TRBJ2-5, the V gene TRBV12-3 or TRBV12-4; D uncertain. This CDR3 is built from 12 residues. With 7 bases removed from V and 2 bases from J, the gap between germline ends came to 8 bases. For the CDR3, the DNA is TGTGCCAGCACCCAGACTCAAGAGACCCAGTACTTC. This codes for CASTQTQETQYF.

J is TRBJ1-2 and V is TRBV7-2; perhaps TRBD1 as D (5 bases). Germline-derived CDR1 and CDR2 are SGHTA and FQGNSA. The CDR3 extends over 13 amino acids. Trimming pared 3 bases from V and 6 bases from J, leaving 11 bases between. The CDR3, as DNA: TGTGCCAGCAGCTTCGGGGCAGGCGATGGCTACACCTTC. It yields the protein CASSFGAGDGYTF.

This clonotype occurred many times. The rearrangement uses TRBV30 and TRBJ1-2, with 7 bases that match TRBD1. The V and J ends lost 8 bases and 6 bases, in that order; junction bases with no gene match: 15. From germline, CDR1 is GTSNPN and CDR2 SVGIG (reference sequence). The CDR3 length is 14 residues. In DNA, the CDR3 is TGTGCCCACCGAGGGGAGGGGGCAATCAATGGCTACACCTTC. Translation gives CAHRGEGAINGYTF.

This clonotype was counted at least ten times. The rearrangement links TRBV28 to TRBJ1-5; D is unresolved. Germline V gene lookup returns CDR1 MDHEN and CDR2 SYDVKM. CDR3 length: 12 residues. Trimming shortened V by 7 bases and J by 9 bases, and 13 bases separated the two germline ends. CDR3 residues: CASTFPSWPQHF. The DNA for the CDR3 is TGTGCCAGCACTTTCCCATCATGGCCCCAGCATTTT.

This clonotype appeared many times. This chain uses TRBV7-3 with TRBJ2-3; the D is unclear. Germline V gives CDR1 SGHTA, CDR2 FQGTGA. CDR3 length equals 15 residues. V was shortened by 1 base and J by 1 base, with 9 bases between the two germline ends. The CDR3 loop reads CASSLRATGTDTQYF. In DNA form, the CDR3 reads TGTGCCAGCAGCTTAAGGGCGACTGGCACAGATACGCAGTATTTT.

Ten or more counts support this clonotype. The rearrangement joins TRBV12-3 or TRBV12-4 to TRBJ1-2; TRBD1 matches 12 bases. The CDR3 length is 14 residues. V lost 5 bases, J lost 9 bases, and 7 bases stayed unmatched. CDR3 in DNA: TGTGCCAGCAGTCCCGGGACAGGGGGCCAGAGCTACACCTTC. It encodes CASSPGTGGQSYTF.

This clonotype was seen many times. The chain recombines TRBV30 with TRBJ2-5; 10 nucleotides line up with TRBD2. The CDR3 spans 15 residues. V lost 3 bases, J lost 2 bases, and 6 bases stayed unmatched. CDR1 GTSNPN and CDR2 SVGIG come from the germline V gene (reference sequence). The CDR3 spells CAWRLGLADQETQYF. In nucleotides, the CDR3 is TGTGCCTGGAGGTTAGGACTAGCGGATCAAGAGACCCAGTACTTC.

This clonotype was picked up many times. CDR3 region: CASSFRRPGGGGTKNIQYF. CDR3 nucleotide sequence: TGTGCCAGCAGCTTCCGCCGACCTGGGGGCGGGGGGACCAAAAACATTCAGTACTTC. This sequence joins TRBV11-2 and TRBJ2-4, with 8 bases matching TRBD2. This CDR3 is built from 19 residues. J gave up 2 bases and V 3 bases, and 15 bases lay outside the gene matches. CDR1 and CDR2 (germline): SGHAT, FQNNGV.

This clonotype was observed many times. This rearrangement joins TRBV28 to TRBJ1-6, with TRBD1 matching 10 bases. Looked up from germline, CDR1 is MDHEN and CDR2 is SYDVKM. The CDR3 spans 16 residues. With 4 bases clipped from V and 10 bases from J, the junction kept 10 bases outside the gene matches. In nucleotides, the CDR3 is TGTGCCAGCAGTTCACGCTCCGGGACAGGGGACTCACCCCTCCACTTT. It specifies CASSSRSGTGDSPLHF.

This clonotype has at least ten counts. This rearrangement joins TRBV7-9 to TRBJ2-2; D not resolved. The CDR3 totals 14 residues. Germline V lookup: CDR1 SEHNR, CDR2 FQNEAQ (reference sequence). V lost 7 bases to trimming and J lost 5 bases, with 14 bases between them. The CDR3 nucleotides read TGTGCCAGCACCCTAAAATCCAGAACCGGGGAGCTGTTTTTT. This codes for CASTLKSRTGELFF. The full variable domain, with the rest looked up from reference TRBV7-9 and TRBJ2-2, is DTGVSQNPRHKITKRGQNVTFRCDPISEHNRLYWYRQTLGQGPEFLTYFQNEAQLEKSRLLSDRFSAERPKGSFSTLEIQRTEQGDSAMYLCASTLKSRTGELFFGEGSRLTVL.